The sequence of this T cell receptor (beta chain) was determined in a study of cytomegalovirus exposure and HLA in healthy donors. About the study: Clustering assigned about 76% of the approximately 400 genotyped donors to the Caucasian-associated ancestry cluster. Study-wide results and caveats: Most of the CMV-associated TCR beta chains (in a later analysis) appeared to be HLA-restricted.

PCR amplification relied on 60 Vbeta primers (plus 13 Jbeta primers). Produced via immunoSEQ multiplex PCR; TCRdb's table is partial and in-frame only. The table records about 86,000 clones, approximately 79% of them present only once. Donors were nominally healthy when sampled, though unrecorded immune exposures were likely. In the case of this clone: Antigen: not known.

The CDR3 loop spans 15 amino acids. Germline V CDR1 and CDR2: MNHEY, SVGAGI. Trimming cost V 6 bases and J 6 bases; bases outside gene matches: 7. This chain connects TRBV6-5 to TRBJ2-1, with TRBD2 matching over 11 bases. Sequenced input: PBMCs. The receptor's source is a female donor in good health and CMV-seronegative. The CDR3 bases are TGTGCCAGCAGCACTACTAGCGGGGGCTTCAATGAGCAGTTCTTC. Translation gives CASSTTSGGFNEQFF.